Below, one T cell receptor beta chain is given with its context. The primer mix had 60 Vbeta and 13 Jbeta primers. Only in-frame clones appear in the TCRdb table, and some are missing; sequencing was by immunoSEQ multiplex PCR. Its clone listing holds about 130,000 clones. This record comes from a study of cytomegalovirus exposure and HLA in healthy donors. Study context: When 350 to 400 donors were genotyped, around 77% of them were found to fall in the Caucasian-associated ancestry cluster.

V lost 0 bases, J lost 10 bases, and 7 bases lay in between. The germline CDR1 and CDR2 sequences are SGHKS and YYEKEE (reference sequence). The CDR3 runs 12 residues. The TCR originated in a woman aged 35 to 49 in good health and CMV-seronegative. Sequenced sample: PBMCs. The V gene is TRBV5-5, the J gene TRBJ1-4; maybe TRBD1 (5 bases). In nucleotides, the CDR3 is TGTGCCAGCAGCTTGGCGGGGGGAAAACTGTTTTTT. Protein sequence: CASSLAGGKLFF.